Each of the 17 T cell receptor beta chains below was sequenced from the same sample in a study of CD8+ T cells in alopecia areata. The study sorted pooled cutaneous lymph node cells by CD4, CD8alpha, NKG2D, NKG2ACE and other markers. Once RNA had been extracted, it was reverse transcribed into cDNA to act as the sequencing template. Generated by immunoSEQ multiplex PCR, the TCRdb table keeps only in-frame clones and is missing some. This sample has under 350,000 clones and no singletons, with roughly 1.2% in the ten largest. The sequencing sample was made of CD4+ T cells sorted from a lymph node. Every receptor here comes from a C3H/HeJ mouse with alopecia areata. This strain has MHC haplotype H2-k.

This clone has more than one count but fewer than ten. Germline and genes: mouse. The missing CDR3 end, 4 residues past where the read stops, is filled in from the germline J gene. The rearrangement uses TRBV19 and TRBJ1-1, with D unclear. This CDR3 is 11 amino acids long. The germline gives CDR1 FNHDT, CDR2 SITEND (reference sequence). Incomplete CDR3 DNA: TGTGCCAGCAGCCCAGTTACA. Amino acid sequence: CASSPVT. The entire CDR3 protein reads CASSPVTEVFF.

As for this clone: Genes and germline are mouse. The read stops 4 residues short of the end of the CDR3; the missing end is completed from the germline J gene. The chain recombines TRBV5 with TRBJ2-2; no clear D. Germline CDR1 and CDR2: LGHNA and YNLKQL (reference sequence). The CDR3 covers 15 residues. The V gene lost 0 bases and the J gene lost 0 bases, with 5 bases spanning the gap. The CDR3 protein is CASSQEWSNTGQLYF. The part of the CDR3 DNA that was read is TGTGCCAGCAGCCAAGAATGGTCAAACACCGGG.

This clone turned up a few times. Any gene name here is a mouse gene name. The CDR3 end is not reached by the read, which stops 4 residues before it; the germline J gene fills it in. The same CDR3 can be traced to other DNA sequences in this sample. The chain has TRBV13-1 and TRBJ1-2; TRBD1 matches 7 bases. V lost 3 bases and J lost 0; bases outside the gene matches: 2. The germline V gene encodes CDR1 NSHNY and CDR2 SYGAGN. This CDR3 has 14 residues. The CDR3 sequence is CASSGGTANSDYTF. The part of the CDR3 DNA that was read is TGTGCCAGCAGTGGTGGGACAGCAAACTCC.

This clone has only a few counts. The genes and germline here are from mouse. The read falls 3 residues short of the CDR3 end, and the missing part is taken from the germline J gene. This CDR3 is also generated by other DNA sequences in the sample. V and J are TRBV5 and TRBJ1-6, with 7 bases aligning to TRBD1. TRBJ1-6 is an ORF, with its function uncertain. J lost 4 bases, V lost 0 bases, and 0 bases had no gene match. CDR1 is LGHNA and CDR2 is YNLKQL in the germline V gene (reference sequence). The length of the CDR3 is 15 residues. This CDR3 is CASSQEQGYNSPLYF. CDR3 bases read: TGTGCCAGCAGCCAAGAACAGGGGTATAATTCGCCC.

This clone has a handful of counts. Gene names and germline match the mouse. The read terminates 4 residues before the CDR3 end, so the remaining end is supplied by the germline J gene. J is TRBJ2-3 and V is TRBV5, with 8 bases identical to TRBD2. The germline gives CDR1 LGHNA, CDR2 YNLKQL (reference sequence). The CDR3 sequence is 16 residues long. The CDR3 bases that were read are TGTGCCAGCAGCCAAGAGCAGGGAGGACTGGGAGAA. As protein: CASSQEQGGLGE. The whole CDR3 protein reads CASSQEQGGLGETLYF.

In its sample, this clone was seen a few times. The gene symbols are mouse symbols. Coverage ceases 4 residues before the CDR3 finishes, and the germline J gene fills in the end. The same CDR3 is also encoded by other DNA sequences in this sample. The chain carries TRBV13-3 and TRBJ2-3; a possible D gene is TRBD1 (7 bases). The CDR3 is 14 residues long. V dropped 1 base and J dropped 3 bases, with 9 bases sitting between them. Germline V gives CDR1 NNHDY, CDR2 SYVADS. CDR3 region: CASSDRGRAETLYF. The DNA read from the CDR3 is TGTGCCAGCAGTGATAGGGGGCGCGCAGAA.

Regarding this clone: Genes here carry mouse names. With the read ending 4 residues before the CDR3 end, the germline J gene is used to fill in that end. The chain carries TRBV13-1 and TRBJ1-2; a possible D gene is TRBD1 (6 bases). The CDR3 spans 15 residues. The germline V gene encodes CDR1 NSHNY and CDR2 SYGAGN. The V gene lost 3 bases and the J gene lost 0 bases, with 12 bases spanning the gap. The CDR3 reads CASSGSRGANSDYTF. CDR3 DNA (partial): TGTGCCAGCAGTGGCAGCAGGGGTGCAAACTCC.

Only a few counts were recorded for this clone. Gene names are the mouse ones. Read sequence stops 4 residues before the CDR3 end, and the germline J gene provides the missing end. The rearrangement links TRBV17 to TRBJ2-7; weak D call: TRBD1 (5 bases). Trimming took 0 bases from V and 3 from J, leaving 9 bases between them. The CDR3 extends over 14 amino acids. The germline V gene has CDR1 MNHDT and CDR2 YYDKIL. CDR3 region: CASSRDQGGYEQYF. CDR3 bases read: TGTGCTAGCAGTAGAGATCAGGGAGGCTAT.

A few counts support this clone. Any gene name here is a mouse gene name. The read ends 4 residues before the CDR3 terminus; that terminus is restored from the germline J gene. Other DNA sequences of this sample code for an identical CDR3. The chain is built from TRBV13-2 and TRBJ2-3; maybe TRBD2 (6 bases). V lost 1 base, J lost 0 bases, and 9 bases lay in between. This CDR3 is 15 amino acids long. CDR1 is NNHNN, CDR2 SYGAGS, per germline (reference sequence). The DNA read from the CDR3 is TGTGCCAGCGGTGATCTTGGGGGTAGTGCAGAA. This codes for CASGDLGGSAE. The entire CDR3 reads CASGDLGGSAETLYF.

This clone has just a few counts. Each gene name is a mouse one. The sequenced fragment ends 4 residues before the CDR3 boundary, so the rest is inferred from the germline J gene. This chain connects TRBV19 to TRBJ2-7; D unresolved. V lost 4 bases, J lost 0 bases, and 5 bases lay in between. CDR3 length: 12 residues. From germline, CDR1 is FNHDT and CDR2 SITEND (reference sequence). CDR3 in amino acids: CASSSVSYEQYF. The DNA read from the CDR3 is TGTGCCAGCAGTTCAGTCTCCTAT.

Points on this clone: Gene names are mouse gene names. The sequenced fragment ends 4 residues before the CDR3 boundary, so the rest is inferred from the germline J gene. This sample also contains other DNA sequences that code for the same CDR3. The chain employs TRBV1 and TRBJ2-5; TRBD1 matches 8 bases. The V gene's germline CDR1 is NSQYPW and CDR2 LRSPGD (reference sequence). This CDR3 is 14 amino acids long. CDR3 region: CTCSADQGADTQYF. CDR3 bases read: TGCACCTGCAGTGCAGACCAGGGGGCTGAC. Together with reference TRBV1 and TRBJ2-5, the CDR3 gives the full variable domain: VTLLEQNPRWRLVPRGQAVNLRCILKNSQYPWMSWYQQDLQKQLQWLFTLRSPGDKEVKSLPGADYLATRVTDTELRLQVANMSQGRTLYCTCSADQGADTQYFGPGTRLLVL.

Worth noting for this clone: The genes and germline here are from mouse. The read falls 4 residues short of the CDR3 end, and the missing part is taken from the germline J gene. This chain links TRBV19 with TRBJ2-1; TRBD1 is a possible D gene (6 bases). Trimming pared 5 bases from V and 4 bases from J, leaving 16 bases between. There are 15 residues in the CDR3. Germline V CDR1 and CDR2: FNHDT, SITEND (reference sequence). CDR3 DNA (partial): TGTGCCAGCAGCGGAACAGAGCAGGGGTATGCT. It codes for CASSGTEQGYA. The CDR3 in full is CASSGTEQGYAEQFF.

On this clone: Mouse gene names apply. Other DNA variants within this sample encode the same CDR3. CDR3 DNA, as far as it was read: TGTGCCAGCAGCCAAGTGGGGGGGGCCTATGCT. The encoded protein is CASSQVGGAYA. The CDR3 as a whole reads CASSQVGGAYAEQFF. This chain joins TRBV5 and TRBJ2-1; 8 bases align to TRBD2. The read terminates 4 residues before the CDR3 end, so the remaining end is supplied by the germline J gene. CDR1 is LGHNA, CDR2 YNLKQL, per germline (reference sequence). The CDR3 spans 15 residues. The ends lost 1 base at V and 3 bases at J; junction bases unmatched: 2.

This clone has a handful of counts. The gene symbols are mouse symbols. Read sequence stops 4 residues before the CDR3 end, and the germline J gene provides the missing end. Other DNA sequences in this specimen translate into the identical CDR3. This rearrangement joins TRBV13-3 to TRBJ2-5; TRBD2 matches at 8 bases. CDR1 and CDR2 from the germline V gene are NNHDY and SYVADS. This CDR3 contains 14 residues. Here the CDR3 reads CASSDLGGEDTQYF. The DNA read from the CDR3 is TGTGCCAGCAGTGATCTGGGGGGAGAAGAC.

Concerning this clone itself: The genes are named according to mouse. CDR3 loop: CASSIGGQGNTGQLYF. The sequenced part of the CDR3 DNA is TGTGCCAGCAGTATAGGGGGACAGGGCAACACCGGG. The chain carries TRBV19 and TRBJ2-2, with 9 bases lining up with TRBD1. With the read ending 4 residues before the CDR3 end, the germline J gene is used to fill in that end. The CDR3 contains 16 residues. J lost 2 bases, V lost 0 bases, and 2 bases had no gene match. The V gene's germline CDR1 is FNHDT and CDR2 SITEND (reference sequence).

This clone was counted only a few times. The genes are named according to mouse. The sequence runs out 4 residues before the end of the CDR3; the remainder is reconstructed from the germline J gene. The V call is TRBV31, the J call TRBJ2-2, with TRBD1 identical over 9 bases. The V gene end was trimmed by 3 bases and the J gene end by 3 bases; junction bases not matched to a gene: 5. The germline V gene encodes CDR1 GKSSPN and CDR2 SITVG. The CDR3 spans 15 residues. This CDR3 is CAWRGTGWDTGQLYF. The sequenced part of the CDR3 DNA is TGTGCCTGGAGGGGGACAGGGTGGGACACCGGG.

As to this clone: Genes here carry mouse names. Read coverage stops 3 residues before the CDR3 terminus; the germline J gene supplies the remainder. V is TRBV1 and J is TRBJ1-6, with D perhaps TRBD1 (6 bases). TRBJ1-6 carries the ORF label, with uncertain function. The CDR3 is 16 amino acids. CDR1 and CDR2 from the germline V gene are NSQYPW and LRSPGD (reference sequence). The V end was cut by 3 bases, the J end by 7 bases, with 16 bases between. Incomplete CDR3 DNA: TGCACCTGCAGTGCGCTACAAGGGGGGGGAAATTCGCCC. Its translation: CTCSALQGGGNSP. The full-length CDR3 reads as CTCSALQGGGNSPLYF.